The 32 T cell receptor beta chains listed next were all sequenced from one sample in a study of cytomegalovirus exposure and HLA in healthy donors. Amplification used 60 Vbeta primers and 13 Jbeta primers. The repertoire was sequenced with immunoSEQ multiplex PCR; TCRdb's copy has only in-frame clones and lacks some. This sample has about 90,000 clones; 67% occur once, and the top ten carry 2.1%. The specimen sequenced was PBMCs. These receptors came from a man under 40 in good health and CMV-seronegative.

The chain has TRBV5-4 and TRBJ2-3; D remains ambiguous. Trimming left V 0 bases short and J 9 bases short, with 11 bases between. The CDR3 totals 13 residues. Germline lookup yields CDR1 SGHNT and CDR2 YYREEE (reference sequence). CDR3 loop: CASSLAPVETQYF. In DNA form, the CDR3 reads TGTGCCAGCAGCTTGGCCCCTGTTGAGACGCAGTATTTT. The complete variable domain, with remaining parts taken from reference TRBV5-4 and TRBJ2-3, reads ETGVTQSPTHLIKTRGQQVTLRCSSQSGHNTVSWYQQALGQGPQFIFQYYREEENGRGNFPPRFSGLQFPNYSSELNVNALELDDSALYLCASSLAPVETQYFGPGTRLTVL.

The chain couples TRBV27 to TRBJ2-7; tentatively, D is TRBD1 (6 bases). This CDR3 is 15 amino acids long. V lost 2 bases and J 2 bases, leaving 13 bases between the germline ends. Germline V gene data show CDR1 as MNHEY and CDR2 as SMNVEV (reference sequence). CDR3 sequence: CASSLRQDLAYEQYF. In DNA, the CDR3 is TGTGCCAGCAGTTTAAGACAGGACCTTGCCTACGAGCAGTACTTC.

A note on this clone: Other DNA sequences in the same sample also yield this CDR3. The genes are TRBV28 and TRBJ1-5, with 7 bases lining up with TRBD1. CDR1 MDHEN and CDR2 SYDVKM come from the germline V gene. The CDR3 is made up of 14 amino acids. After removal of 5 bases from V and 4 bases from J, the junction contained 5 bases not matched to a gene. The CDR3 sequence is CASSLQGGNQPQHF. CDR3 DNA: TGTGCCAGCAGTCTGCAGGGGGGTAATCAGCCCCAGCATTTT.

The rearrangement uses TRBV2 and TRBJ1-1, with 8 bases matching TRBD1. Trimming took 10 bases from V and 1 from J; bases not matched to a gene: 11. The CDR3 has 15 amino acids. Germline V gene lookup returns CDR1 SNHLY and CDR2 FYNNEI. CDR3 residues: CAIQDPGQGNTEAFF. The DNA for the CDR3 is TGTGCCATCCAGGACCCAGGACAGGGGAACACTGAAGCTTTCTTT. The full variable domain, its missing parts supplied by reference TRBV2 and TRBJ1-1, is EPEVTQTPSHQVTQMGQEVILRCVPISNHLYFYWYRQILGQKVEFLVSFYNNEISEKSEIFDDQFSVERPDGSNFTLKIRSTKLEDSAMYFCAIQDPGQGNTEAFFGQGTRLTVV.

This clone was seen just once. The chain combines TRBV27 with TRBJ2-2; D unresolved. Germline lookup yields CDR1 MNHEY and CDR2 SMNVEV (reference sequence). CDR3 size: 12 residues. Trimming took 5 bases from V and 2 from J, leaving 3 bases between them. The DNA for the CDR3 is TGTGCCAGCAGTCCTAACACCGGGGAGCTGTTTTTT. It encodes CASSPNTGELFF.

The chain combines TRBV28 with TRBJ2-7; perhaps TRBD2 as D (6 bases). The CDR3 is 14 residues long. Trimming cost V 5 bases and J 1 base, with 12 bases left between them. CDR1 is MDHEN, CDR2 SYDVKM, per germline. The CDR3 DNA reads as TGTGCCAGCAGTCAGGGCGGGAAGTCCTACGAGCAGTACTTC. Protein sequence: CASSQGGKSYEQYF.

The chain uses TRBV29-1 and TRBJ1-4; 8 bases fit TRBD1. CDR1 and CDR2 from the germline V gene are SQVTM and ANQGSEA. V gave up 1 base and J gave up 6 bases; unmatched junction bases: 7. CDR3 length equals 15 residues. CDR3 in DNA: TGCAGCGTTGAAGGTCTACAGGGGGGGCATGAAAAACTGTTTTTT. It is translated as CSVEGLQGGHEKLFF. Full variable domain (outside the CDR3, taken from reference TRBV29-1 and TRBJ1-4): SAVISQKPSRDICQRGTSLTIQCQVDSQVTMMFWYRQQPGQSLTLIATANQGSEATYESGFVIDKFPISRPNLTFSTLTVSNMSPEDSSIYLCSVEGLQGGHEKLFFGSGTQLSVL.

The chain is built from TRBV29-1 and TRBJ2-1; TRBD2 matches 8 bases. V lost 1 base to trimming and J lost 6 bases; unmatched junction nucleotides: 11. The germline gives CDR1 SQVTM, CDR2 ANQGSEA. The CDR3 covers 16 residues. CDR3: CSVEGDRAGALNEQFF. DNA of the CDR3: TGCAGCGTTGAAGGTGATCGAGCGGGGGCCCTCAATGAGCAGTTCTTC.

This sequence joins TRBV27 and TRBJ2-7; D gene uncertain. The ends were cut back, 1 base at V and 0 bases at J, with 7 bases in the middle. Germline-derived CDR1 and CDR2 are MNHEY and SMNVEV (reference sequence). CDR3 size: 14 residues. The CDR3 region is CASSLYHSSYEQYF. As DNA, the CDR3 is TGTGCCAGCAGTTTATATCACTCCTCCTACGAGCAGTACTTC.

The V gene is TRBV4-2, the J gene TRBJ1-1; D gene ambiguous. Germline CDR1 reads LGHNA; CDR2 reads YNFKEQ. This CDR3 spans 12 amino acids. V lost 4 bases to trimming and J lost 6 bases, with 9 bases between them. CDR3 DNA sequence: TGTGCCAGCAGCCCAGGTAGCGCTGAAGCTTTCTTT. This encodes CASSPGSAEAFF.

The chain combines TRBV6-4 with TRBJ2-3, with 16 bases matching TRBD2. Germline CDR1 and CDR2: MRHNA and SNTAGT. Trimming at V came to 2 bases and at J to 4 bases, leaving 0 bases not matched to a gene. The CDR3 length is 16 residues. This CDR3 reads CASSDGTSGGADTQYF. The CDR3 DNA follows: TGTGCCAGCAGTGACGGGACTAGCGGGGGGGCAGATACGCAGTATTTT.

V usage is TRBV2 and J usage is TRBJ1-2; 8 bases agree with TRBD1. Germline loops: CDR1 SNHLY, CDR2 FYNNEI. The V and J ends lost 2 bases and 1 base, in that order; junction bases with no gene match: 9. The CDR3 runs 17 residues. CDR3 amino acids: CASSETFLTGVNYGYTF. The DNA for the CDR3 is TGTGCCAGCAGTGAAACCTTTTTGACAGGGGTTAACTATGGCTACACCTTC.

The J gene is TRBJ2-3, the V gene TRBV5-1; 7 bases are shared with TRBD1. CDR1 and CDR2 from the germline V gene are SGHRS and YFSETQ. Losses at the gene ends were 0 bases for V and 6 bases for J; bases not matched to a gene: 4. The CDR3 covers 14 residues. The CDR3 spells CASSLGQGLDTQYF. CDR3 nucleotides: TGCGCCAGCAGCTTGGGACAGGGTTTGGATACGCAGTATTTT.

The genes are TRBV28 and TRBJ1-5, with D unclear. The CDR3 covers 14 residues. The germline V gene encodes CDR1 MDHEN and CDR2 SYDVKM. V was shortened by 3 bases and J by 7 bases, with 13 bases between the two germline ends. The CDR3 loop is CASSFGPGVQPQHF. In DNA form, the CDR3 reads TGTGCCAGCAGTTTCGGCCCCGGGGTGCAGCCCCAGCATTTT.

The chain carries TRBV30 and TRBJ1-1; D is unresolved. Germline V gives CDR1 GTSNPN, CDR2 SVGIG (reference sequence). The CDR3 extends over 12 amino acids. V was clipped by 1 base and J by 4 bases, with 7 bases between them. The CDR3 nucleotides are TGTGCCTGGAGTGGCGGGGTCACTGAAGCTTTCTTT. It translates to CAWSGGVTEAFF.

This chain joins TRBV30 and TRBJ1-2, with D maybe TRBD1 (6 bases). CDR3 length: 13 amino acids. With 3 bases removed from V and 3 bases from J, the gap between germline ends came to 11 bases. Per the germline V gene, CDR1 is GTSNPN and CDR2 is SVGIG (reference sequence). CDR3 in amino acids: CAWSRGEHYGYTF. The CDR3, as DNA: TGTGCCTGGAGCAGGGGAGAGCACTATGGCTACACCTTC. Full variable domain (rest looked up from reference TRBV30 and TRBJ1-2): SQTIHQWPATLVQPVGSPLSLECTVEGTSNPNLYWYRQAAGRGLQLLFYSVGIGQISSEVPQNLSASRPQDRQFILSSKKLLLSDSGFYLCAWSRGEHYGYTFGSGTRLTVV.

Turning to this clone: At one of its ends the junction is not consistent with the germline gene, which may arise from a read error. This sequence joins TRBV30 and TRBJ1-4, with TRBD1 matching 8 bases. Germline V gives CDR1 GTSNPN, CDR2 SVGIG (reference sequence). This CDR3 is 15 amino acids long. CDR3: CAWSAGTGTYEKLFF. The CDR3 nucleotides are TGTGCCTGGAGTGCTGGGACAGGAACTTATGAAAAACTGTTTTTT.

The chain links TRBV19 to TRBJ2-3, with 10 positions matching TRBD2. In germline, CDR1 is LNHDA, CDR2 SQIVND (reference sequence). The CDR3 contains 14 residues. Losses at the gene ends were 1 base for V and 13 bases for J; bases not matched to a gene: 8. The CDR3 DNA follows: TGTGCCAGTAGTATAGGGATACTAGCGGGACCGGAGTATTTT. Residues: CASSIGILAGPEYF.

The chain links TRBV19 to TRBJ2-3; 9 positions match TRBD2. The CDR3 spans 15 residues. Germline CDR1 LNHDA, CDR2 SQIVND (reference sequence). J lost 6 bases, V lost 1 base, and 5 bases had no gene match. The CDR3 nucleotides read TGTGCCAGTAGTATAGGTAGCGGGGGAGGGGATACGCAGTATTTT. Protein: CASSIGSGGGDTQYF. Together with reference TRBV19 and TRBJ2-3, the CDR3 gives the full variable domain: DGGITQSPKYLFRKEGQNVTLSCEQNLNHDAMYWYRQDPGQGLRLIYYSQIVNDFQKGDIAEGYSVSREKKESFPLTVTSAQKNPTAFYLCASSIGSGGGDTQYFGPGTRLTVL.

This clone showed up just once. The chain employs TRBV7-8 and TRBJ1-5; D perhaps matches TRBD1 (5 bases). There are 13 residues in the CDR3. Germline V gene lookup returns CDR1 SGHVS and CDR2 FQNEAQ. Trimming cost V 5 bases and J 2 bases, with 7 bases left between them. The DNA of the CDR3 is TGTGCCAGCAGCCGGGGGGGCAATCAGCCCCAGCATTTT. Encoded protein: CASSRGGNQPQHF.

This chain connects TRBV6-5 to TRBJ1-1, with 7 bases lining up with TRBD1. CDR3 size: 16 residues. The germline V gene has CDR1 MNHEY and CDR2 SVGAGI. J was trimmed by 1 base and V by 2 bases; bases with no gene match: 7. The CDR3 DNA sequence: TGTGCCAGCAGTTACAGGGGGCGGAATCCGAACACTGAAGCTTTCTTT. Its protein product is CASSYRGRNPNTEAFF.

This clone came up a few times. This chain uses TRBV6-4 with TRBJ2-3, with 10 bases that match TRBD2. The CDR3 loop spans 14 amino acids. The J segment lost 1 base and the V segment lost 8 bases, leaving 3 bases of the junction unmatched. CDR1 and CDR2 (germline): MRHNA, SNTAGT. The CDR3 bases are TGTGCCAGCTCCCTAGCGGGAGGCACAGATACGCAGTATTTT. Protein product: CASSLAGGTDTQYF.

The genes are TRBV27 and TRBJ2-1; D is perhaps TRBD1 (5 bases). V lost 0 bases and J 7 bases, leaving 19 bases between the germline ends. The CDR3 contains 17 residues. Germline loops: CDR1 MNHEY, CDR2 SMNVEV (reference sequence). Written as DNA, the CDR3 is TGTGCCAGCAGTTTATCTCTGGGCGGCAGGGTTGCGAATGAGCAGTTCTTC. This gives the protein CASSLSLGGRVANEQFF.

This clone was counted a single time. The V call is TRBV30, the J call TRBJ2-7; 7 bases align to TRBD1. Germline CDR1 and CDR2: GTSNPN and SVGIG (reference sequence). V was clipped by 0 bases and J by 7 bases; unmatched bases: 6. CDR3 length: 13 residues. The CDR3 nucleotides are TGTGCCTGGAGTGTCAACAGGGGTGAGGAGCAGTACTTC. It is translated as CAWSVNRGEEQYF.

This sequence joins TRBV7-3 and TRBJ1-2; 7 positions agree with TRBD1. The trim removed 5 bases at V and 8 bases at J, leaving 11 bases unmatched. Germline lookup yields CDR1 SGHTA and CDR2 FQGTGA. The CDR3 extends over 14 amino acids. This chain's CDR3 is CASSESGTEKGYTF. In DNA form, the CDR3 reads TGTGCCAGCAGCGAGTCCGGGACAGAAAAAGGCTACACCTTC. Drawing the rest from reference TRBV7-3 and TRBJ1-2, the complete variable domain is GAGVSQTPSNKVTEKGKYVELRCDPISGHTALYWYRQSLGQGPEFLIYFQGTGAADDSGLPNDRFFAVRPEGSVSTLKIQRTERGDSAVYLCASSESGTEKGYTFGSGTRLTVV.

The V call is TRBV9, the J call TRBJ2-2; TRBD1 aligns across 7 bases. CDR3 length equals 15 residues. Germline CDR1 SGDLS, CDR2 YYNGEE. Trimming took 2 bases from V and 2 from J; bases not matched to a gene: 3. The CDR3 nucleotides are TGTGCCAGCAGCGTCTGGGACAGCAACACCGGGGAGCTGTTTTTT. Its protein product is CASSVWDSNTGELFF.

V usage is TRBV11-3 and J usage is TRBJ2-7, with TRBD2 as a possible D gene (6 bases). The germline V gene encodes CDR1 SGHNT and CDR2 YENEEA. Between the trimmed V and J ends, which lost 1 base and 7 bases, there was a span of 11 bases. CDR3 size: 13 residues. Here the CDR3 DNA reads TGTGCCAGCAGCTTAGCGGGAGAGGGAGAGCAGTACTTC. Protein product: CASSLAGEGEQYF. Based on the CDR3 plus reference TRBV11-3 and TRBJ2-7, the full variable domain is EAGVVQSPRYKIIEKKQPVAFWCNPISGHNTLYWYLQNLGQGPELLIRYENEEAVDDSQLPKDRFSAERLKGVDSTLKIQPAELGDSAVYLCASSLAGEGEQYFGPGTRLTVT.

This chain connects TRBV30 to TRBJ1-6, with 9 bases identical to TRBD1. Unmatched junction bases numbered 10, after V lost 2 bases and J lost 11 bases. The germline V gene has CDR1 GTSNPN and CDR2 SVGIG (reference sequence). This CDR3 comprises 15 residues. CDR3 loop: CAWSTTGGAGAPLHF. In nucleotides, the CDR3 is TGTGCCTGGAGTACCACAGGGGGCGCCGGGGCACCCCTCCACTTT.

The chain couples TRBV5-1 to TRBJ1-1, with 9 bases aligning to TRBD1. CDR1 is SGHRS, CDR2 YFSETQ, per germline. With V trimmed by 7 bases and J by 4 bases, 11 bases remained unmatched. This CDR3 contains 15 residues. The CDR3 sequence is CASAPAPGQGTEAFF. The CDR3 DNA reads TGCGCCAGCGCCCCGGCCCCGGGACAGGGCACTGAAGCTTTCTTT.

V usage is TRBV27 and J usage is TRBJ2-1; 13 nucleotides agree with TRBD2. Per the germline V gene, CDR1 is MNHEY and CDR2 is SMNVEV (reference sequence). Losses at the gene ends were 5 bases for V and 2 bases for J; bases not matched to a gene: 12. The CDR3 runs to 19 residues. Here the CDR3 reads CASSPPWTSGSLTYNEQFF. CDR3 coding DNA: TGTGCCAGCAGTCCACCTTGGACTAGCGGGAGTCTAACCTACAATGAGCAGTTCTTC.

The chain carries TRBV19 and TRBJ2-5; 7 bases are a match to TRBD1. CDR3 length: 13 amino acids. Per germline, CDR1 LNHDA and CDR2 SQIVND (reference sequence). J was trimmed by 2 bases and V by 6 bases; bases with no gene match: 3. CDR3 sequence reads: CASRGTAQETQYF. CDR3 sequence (DNA): TGTGCCAGTAGGGGGACAGCACAAGAGACCCAGTACTTC.

The chain uses TRBV28 and TRBJ1-4, with D possibly matching TRBD1 (5 bases). The germline V gene encodes CDR1 MDHEN and CDR2 SYDVKM. V lost 6 bases, J lost 5 bases, and 10 bases lay in between. The CDR3 is made up of 13 amino acids. This chain's CDR3 is CASRGGSNEKLFF. The CDR3 nucleotides read TGTGCCAGCAGGGGGGGGAGCAATGAAAAACTGTTTTTT.